The present TCR beta chain was sequenced within a study of beta chain features in type 1 diabetes. Study-level results: For patients and controls alike, PCR might favor shorter templates to the same degree.

Deletions cut 5 bases from V and 2 bases from J, with 9 bases between. This CDR3 contains 13 residues. CDR1 SGHTA and CDR2 FQGNSA come from the germline V gene. Concerning this clone itself: As yet, its antigen is unknown.

TCRB transcripts that were expressed got sequenced, as all of the isolated RNA had been reverse transcribed. Repertoires were generated with immunoSEQ multiplex PCR, while TCRdb's copy carries only in-frame clones and drops some. The table includes 860,000 or so clones, around a sixth detected once. The TCR was taken from a woman aged 18-29 years in good health. The specimen was naive CD4+ T cells from blood. This chain links TRBV7-2 with TRBJ1-2; D perhaps matches TRBD1 (6 bases). CDR3 region: CASSRDKNYGYTF. The CDR3, as DNA: TGTGCCAGCAGCCGGGACAAGAACTATGGCTACACCTTC. Complete variable domain (other parts from reference TRBV7-2 and TRBJ1-2): GAGVSQSPSNKVTEKGKDVELRCDPISGHTALYWYRQSLGQGLEFLIYFQGNSAPDKSGLPSDRFSAERTGGSVSTLTIQRTQQEDSAVYLCASSRDKNYGYTFGSGTRLTVV.